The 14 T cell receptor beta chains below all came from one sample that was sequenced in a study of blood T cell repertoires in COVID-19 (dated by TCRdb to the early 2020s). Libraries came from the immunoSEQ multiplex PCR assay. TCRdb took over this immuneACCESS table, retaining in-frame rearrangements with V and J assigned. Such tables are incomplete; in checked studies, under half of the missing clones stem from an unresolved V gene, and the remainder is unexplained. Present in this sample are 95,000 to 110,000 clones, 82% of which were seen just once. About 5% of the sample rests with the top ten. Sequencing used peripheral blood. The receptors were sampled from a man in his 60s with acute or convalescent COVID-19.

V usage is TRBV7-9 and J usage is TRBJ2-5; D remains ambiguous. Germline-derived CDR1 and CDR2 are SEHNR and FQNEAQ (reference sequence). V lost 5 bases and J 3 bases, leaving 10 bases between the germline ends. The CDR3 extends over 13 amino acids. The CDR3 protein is CASSARVKETQYF. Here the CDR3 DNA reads TGTGCCAGCAGCGCCCGGGTAAAAGAGACCCAGTACTTC.

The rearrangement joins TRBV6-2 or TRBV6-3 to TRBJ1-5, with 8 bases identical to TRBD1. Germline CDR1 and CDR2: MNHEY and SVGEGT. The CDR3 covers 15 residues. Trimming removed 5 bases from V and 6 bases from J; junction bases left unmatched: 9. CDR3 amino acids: CASSIGQGWGQPQHF. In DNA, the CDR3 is TGTGCCAGCAGTATTGGACAGGGATGGGGTCAGCCCCAGCATTTT.

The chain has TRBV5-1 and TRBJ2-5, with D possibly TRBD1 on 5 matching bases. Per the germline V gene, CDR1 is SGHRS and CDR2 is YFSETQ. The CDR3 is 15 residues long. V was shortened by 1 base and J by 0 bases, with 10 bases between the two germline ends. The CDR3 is CASSLWGLDQETQYF. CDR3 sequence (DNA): TGCGCCAGCAGCTTGTGGGGCCTGGACCAAGAGACCCAGTACTTC.

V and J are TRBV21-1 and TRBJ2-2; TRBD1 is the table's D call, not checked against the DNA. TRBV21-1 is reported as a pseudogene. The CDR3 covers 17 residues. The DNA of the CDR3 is TGTGCCAGCAGCAAAGCCAAACAGGGGGCGAACACCGGGGAGCTGTTTTTT. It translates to CASSKAKQGANTGELFF.

The CDR3 protein is CASSPSYYEQYF. The CDR3 region has the DNA TGTGCCAGCAGCCCCAGTTACTACGAGCAGTACTTC. This chain connects TRBV28 to TRBJ2-7, with D uncertain. CDR1 MDHEN and CDR2 SYDVKM come from the germline V gene. The V gene lost 6 bases and the J gene lost 3 bases, with 9 bases spanning the gap. This CDR3 is 12 amino acids long.

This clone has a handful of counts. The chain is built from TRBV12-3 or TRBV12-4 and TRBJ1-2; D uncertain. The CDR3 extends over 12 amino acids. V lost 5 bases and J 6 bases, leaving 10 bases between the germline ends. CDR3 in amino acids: CASSIGADGYTF. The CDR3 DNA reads TGTGCCAGCAGTATTGGAGCTGATGGCTACACCTTC.

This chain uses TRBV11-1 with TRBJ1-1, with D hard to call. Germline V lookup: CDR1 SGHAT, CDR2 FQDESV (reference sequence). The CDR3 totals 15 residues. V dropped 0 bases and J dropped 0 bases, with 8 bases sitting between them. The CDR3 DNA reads TGTGCCAGCAGCTTAGCGCGCTCCCTGAACACTGAAGCTTTCTTT. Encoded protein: CASSLARSLNTEAFF.

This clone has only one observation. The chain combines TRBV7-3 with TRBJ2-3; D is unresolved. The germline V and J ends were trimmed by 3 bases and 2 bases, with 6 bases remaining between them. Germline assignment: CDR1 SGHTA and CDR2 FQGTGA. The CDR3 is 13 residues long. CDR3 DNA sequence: TGTGCCAGCAGCTTCGACTTCACAGATACGCAGTATTTT. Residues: CASSFDFTDTQYF.

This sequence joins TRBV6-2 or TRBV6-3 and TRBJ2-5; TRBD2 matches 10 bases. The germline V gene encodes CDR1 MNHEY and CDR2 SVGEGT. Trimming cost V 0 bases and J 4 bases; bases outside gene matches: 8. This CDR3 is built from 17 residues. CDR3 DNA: TGTGCCAGCAGTTACTCGATATTAGCGGGAGGAGCAGAGACCCAGTACTTC. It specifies CASSYSILAGGAETQYF.

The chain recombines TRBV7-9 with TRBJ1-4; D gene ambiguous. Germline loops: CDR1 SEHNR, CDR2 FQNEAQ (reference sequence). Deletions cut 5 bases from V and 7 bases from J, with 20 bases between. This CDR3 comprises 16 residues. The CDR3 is CASSPSGERRSEKLFF. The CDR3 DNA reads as TGTGCCAGCAGCCCCAGCGGGGAGCGTAGGAGTGAAAAACTGTTTTTT.

CDR3: CASSRGQGNAGNTIYF. DNA for the CDR3: TGTGCCAGCTCACGAGGACAGGGGAACGCTGGAAACACCATATATTTT. This chain uses TRBV18 with TRBJ1-3, with TRBD1 matching over 9 bases. The CDR3 spans 16 residues. V lost 4 bases, J lost 2 bases, and 6 bases stayed unmatched. The germline V gene has CDR1 KGHSH and CDR2 LQKENI.

This chain's CDR3 is CASSPGTGGGGNQPQHF. The CDR3, as DNA: TGTGCCAGCAGTCCCGGGACAGGGGGCGGCGGCAATCAGCCCCAGCATTTT. The genes are TRBV2 and TRBJ1-5; 12 positions match TRBD1. Unmatched junction bases numbered 7, after V lost 5 bases and J lost 2 bases. CDR1 and CDR2 from the germline V gene are SNHLY and FYNNEI. The CDR3 runs to 17 residues.

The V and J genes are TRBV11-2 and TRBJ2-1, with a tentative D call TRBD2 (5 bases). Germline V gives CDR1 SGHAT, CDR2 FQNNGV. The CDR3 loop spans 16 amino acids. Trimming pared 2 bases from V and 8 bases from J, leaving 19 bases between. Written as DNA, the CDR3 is TGTGCCAGCAGCTTATGGAGGACCGCGAGAAGGGATGAGCAGTTCTTC. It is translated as CASSLWRTARRDEQFF. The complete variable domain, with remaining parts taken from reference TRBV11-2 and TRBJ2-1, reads EAGVAQSPRYKIIEKRQSVAFWCNPISGHATLYWYQQILGQGPKLLIQFQNNGVVDDSQLPKDRFSAERLKGVDSTLKIQPAKLEDSAVYLCASSLWRTARRDEQFFGPGTRLTVL.

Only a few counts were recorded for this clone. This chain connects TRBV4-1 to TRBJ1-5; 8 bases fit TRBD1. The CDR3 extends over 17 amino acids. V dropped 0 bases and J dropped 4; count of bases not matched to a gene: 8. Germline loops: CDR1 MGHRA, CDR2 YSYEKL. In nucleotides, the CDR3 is TGCGCCAGCAGCCAAGATTATGCAGGGGGCCTGAATCAGCCCCAGCATTTT. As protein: CASSQDYAGGLNQPQHF.